These 10 T cell receptor beta chains were sequenced from one sample in a study of blood T cell repertoires in COVID-19. TCRdb's copy holds only in-frame clones and misses some; the assay was immunoSEQ multiplex PCR. The sample yields under 85,000 clones, about 80% seen once. The specimen was peripheral blood. Receptors were obtained from a man aged 45 to 65 with acute or convalescent COVID-19.

This clone was seen a handful of times. The rearrangement uses TRBV14 and TRBJ2-1; TRBD2 is a possible D gene (6 bases). The length of the CDR3 is 15 residues. V lost 1 base to trimming and J lost 5 bases, with 12 bases between them. In germline, CDR1 is SGHDN, CDR2 FVKESK. The CDR3 coding sequence is TGTGCCAGCAGCCAAGTGACGGGAGTCCACAATGAGCAGTTCTTC. Amino acid sequence: CASSQVTGVHNEQFF.

The CDR3 loop is CASSLFAGAGEQFF. For the CDR3, the DNA is TGTGCCAGCAGTTTATTCGCGGGAGCAGGTGAGCAGTTCTTC. The chain is built from TRBV28 and TRBJ2-1; 7 bases match TRBD2. This CDR3 is built from 14 residues. J lost 9 bases, V lost 1 base, and 6 bases had no gene match. Germline CDR1 MDHEN, CDR2 SYDVKM. The full variable domain, with the rest looked up from reference TRBV28 and TRBJ2-1, is DVKVTQSSRYLVKRTGEKVFLECVQDMDHENMFWYRQDPGLGLRLIYFSYDVKMKEKGDIPEGYSVSREKKERFSLILESASTNQTSMYLCASSLFAGAGEQFFGPGTRLTVL.

The genes are TRBV12-5 and TRBJ1-4, with 7 bases identical to TRBD1. Germline CDR1 LGHNT, CDR2 FRNRAP. The CDR3 is 15 amino acids. The V segment lost 5 bases and the J segment 9 bases; nucleotides outside the gene matches: 12. The CDR3 is CASGPGQANTQKLFF. The CDR3 nucleotides are TGTGCTAGTGGTCCCGGACAGGCCAATACACAAAAACTGTTTTTT. Supplemented by reference TRBV12-5 and TRBJ1-4, the full variable domain reads DARVTQTPRHKVTEMGQEVTMRCQPILGHNTVFWYRQTMMQGLELLAYFRNRAPLDDSGMPKDRFSAEMPDATLATLKIQPSEPRDSAVYFCASGPGQANTQKLFFGSGTQLSVL.

This clone appeared a single time. The J gene is TRBJ1-1, the V gene TRBV4-1; D is unclear. V was clipped by 0 bases and J by 1 base, with 3 bases between them. Germline V gives CDR1 MGHRA, CDR2 YSYEKL. This CDR3 contains 13 residues. As DNA, the CDR3 is TGCGCCAGCAGCCAAGACAGGAACACTGAAGCTTTCTTT. It is translated as CASSQDRNTEAFF.

This CDR3 reads CATSDWPTGTGELFF. The CDR3 coding sequence is TGTGCCACCAGTGATTGGCCGACTGGCACCGGGGAGCTGTTTTTT. The chain has TRBV24-1 and TRBJ2-2; D is undetermined. The CDR3 sequence is 15 residues long. CDR1 and CDR2 from the germline V gene are KGHDR and SFDVKD. V gave up 2 bases and J gave up 4 bases, with 10 bases separating them.

This chain joins TRBV7-2 and TRBJ2-7; 12 nucleotides line up with TRBD2. J lost 6 bases, V lost 2 bases, and 8 bases had no gene match. CDR1 is SGHTA, CDR2 FQGNSA, per germline. CDR3 length: 16 amino acids. CDR3 sequence (DNA): TGTGCCAGCAGCTTACTAGCGGGGGGGCCTGACCTCGAGCAGTACTTC. Protein product: CASSLLAGGPDLEQYF.

The rearrangement joins TRBV27 to TRBJ2-5; D not resolved. CDR3 size: 15 residues. V was trimmed by 2 bases and J by 3 bases, leaving 13 bases between them. Germline assignment: CDR1 MNHEY and CDR2 SMNVEV (reference sequence). The CDR3 region has the DNA TGTGCCAGCAGTTTAAACGGCAGGTCAGAAGAGACCCAGTACTTC. It specifies CASSLNGRSEETQYF.

The V and J genes are TRBV4-2 and TRBJ2-1; D is unresolved. Germline V gene lookup returns CDR1 LGHNA and CDR2 YNFKEQ. The CDR3 contains 13 residues. V lost 1 base to trimming and J lost 5 bases, with 6 bases between them. The CDR3, as DNA: TGTGCCAGCAGCCAAGGAGTCAACAATGAGCAGTTCTTC. Translated: CASSQGVNNEQFF.

This clone occurred once. The chain recombines TRBV19 with TRBJ1-3, with D uncertain. CDR3 length equals 14 residues. CDR1 LNHDA and CDR2 SQIVND come from the germline V gene (reference sequence). V was cut by 3 bases and J by 0 bases, with 6 bases left in between. The CDR3 region has the DNA TGTGCCAGTAGTATTATGAGCTCTGGAAACACCATATATTTT. It translates to CASSIMSSGNTIYF.

This rearrangement joins TRBV5-4 to TRBJ1-2; 7 positions match TRBD1. The junction had 8 bases not matched to a gene; V was cut back by 4 bases and J by 5 bases. CDR3 length: 14 residues. Germline CDR1 and CDR2: SGHNT and YYREEE (reference sequence). The CDR3 region is CASSQPGTDYGYTF. DNA for the CDR3: TGTGCCAGCAGCCAACCGGGGACAGATTATGGCTACACCTTC.